These 18 T cell receptor beta chains share one sample of origin, sequenced in a study of Graves' ophthalmopathy and Graves' hyperthyroidism. Amplified TCR beta CDR3 regions were obtained using RNA transcripts as template. Amplification began with first-round RT-PCR using HTBI primers, then second-round multiplex PCR was performed. TCRdb ran MiXCR on the multiplex PCR reads and lists one entry per CDR3 protein. Of 650,000 to 900,000 distinct CDR3 sequences listed, 40% are singletons. The sequencing sample was made of peripheral blood. These receptors were taken from an adult man with Graves' ophthalmopathy.

This chain links TRBV24-1 with TRBJ1-5, with TRBD1 matching 10 bases. This CDR3 comprises 14 residues. CDR1 and CDR2 (germline): KGHDR, SFDVKD. The V segment lost 9 bases and the J segment 5 bases; nucleotides outside the gene matches: 6. The CDR3 DNA sequence: TGTGCCACCGCCTTAGGGACAGGGGATCAGCCCCAGCATTTT. Protein sequence: CATALGTGDQPQHF.

The J gene is TRBJ2-2, the V gene TRBV7-9; 8 bases are a match to TRBD2. With V trimmed by 2 bases and J by 3 bases, 5 bases remained unmatched. CDR1 is SEHNR, CDR2 FQNEAQ, per germline (reference sequence). The CDR3 sequence is 16 residues long. CDR3 coding DNA: TGTGCCAGCAGCTTATACTCGGGAGGGGACACCGGGGAGCTGTTTTTT. It specifies CASSLYSGGDTGELFF.

This clonotype was recorded many times. The J gene is TRBJ1-5, the V gene TRBV7-8, with 11 bases aligning to TRBD1. J was trimmed by 6 bases and V by 1 base; bases with no gene match: 2. CDR1 and CDR2 from the germline V gene are SGHVS and FQNEAQ. The CDR3 consists of 15 residues. In nucleotides, the CDR3 is TGTGCCAGCAGCTTAGGGACAGGGGGCACTCAGCCCCAGCATTTT. Residues: CASSLGTGGTQPQHF.

This rearrangement joins TRBV10-1 to TRBJ2-1, with D tentatively TRBD1 (6 bases). CDR1 and CDR2 (germline): WNHNN, SYGVQD (reference sequence). This CDR3 is 19 amino acids long. V lost 2 bases and J lost 1, with 21 bases in between. CDR3 coding DNA: TGCGCCAGCAGTGAGCGGCCCAGGGGTGGTATTCGGTCCTACAATGAGCAGTTCTTC. Residues: CASSERPRGGIRSYNEQFF.

This clonotype is a singleton in its sample. The chain has TRBV7-9 and TRBJ1-2, with D possibly TRBD1 on 6 matching bases. The V and J ends lost 7 bases and 6 bases respectively, with 21 bases between them. This CDR3 has 15 residues. The germline CDR1 and CDR2 sequences are SEHNR and FQNEAQ (reference sequence). This chain's CDR3 is CASTIPDRGSDGYTF. CDR3 DNA sequence: TGTGCCAGCACCATCCCGGACAGAGGATCGGATGGCTACACCTTC.

The V and J genes are TRBV15 and TRBJ1-5; 10 bases are shared with TRBD1. The CDR3 sequence is 17 residues long. Per germline, CDR1 LNHNV and CDR2 YYDKDF (reference sequence). Unmatched junction bases numbered 7, after V lost 0 bases and J lost 5 bases. The CDR3 loop is CATSRDGPGTGDQPQHF. As DNA, the CDR3 is TGTGCCACCAGCAGAGATGGCCCAGGGACAGGGGATCAGCCCCAGCATTTT. Using reference TRBV15 and TRBJ1-5 for the parts outside the CDR3, the full variable domain is DAMVIQNPRYQVTQFGKPVTLSCSQTLNHNVMYWYQQKSSQAPKLLFHYYDKDFNNEADTPDNFQSRRPNTSFCFLDIRSPGLGDTAMYLCATSRDGPGTGDQPQHFGDGTRLSIL.

This clonotype appeared many times. The chain employs TRBV29-1 and TRBJ1-2, with a tentative D call TRBD1 (6 bases). Germline lookup yields CDR1 SQVTM and CDR2 ANQGSEA. The CDR3 has 11 amino acids. Trimming stripped 6 bases from V and 7 bases from J, with 12 bases between. The CDR3 DNA reads TGCAGCGTGAGACAGGCGGGTGGCTACACCTTC. This sequence encodes CSVRQAGGYTF.

This clonotype appeared many times. The V call is TRBV7-3, the J call TRBJ2-6; 8 bases map to TRBD1. Germline CDR1 and CDR2: SGHTA and FQGTGA. V shed 3 bases, J shed 0 bases, and the junction held 7 bases outside the gene matches. The CDR3 is 18 amino acids. The CDR3 region is CASSLRTGISSGANVLTF. For the CDR3, the DNA is TGTGCCAGCAGCTTGCGGACAGGGATCTCCTCTGGGGCCAACGTCCTGACTTTC.

The genes are TRBV12-3 or TRBV12-4 and TRBJ2-3; D may be TRBD2 (6 bases). This CDR3 is 15 amino acids long. V lost 6 bases and J 1 base, leaving 14 bases between the germline ends. The CDR3 coding sequence is TGTGCCAGCAGCGTGCGCGGGGAGGGCACAGATACGCAGTATTTT. Translation: CASSVRGEGTDTQYF.

The chain couples TRBV20-1 to TRBJ2-7; TRBD1 aligns across 7 bases. This CDR3 contains 16 residues. Germline trimming cut 0 bases from V and 1 base from J; bases unmatched to any gene: 9. Germline lookup yields CDR1 DFQATT and CDR2 SNEGSKA (reference sequence). The CDR3 nucleotides are TGCAGTGCTAGAGAGGATCCCGGACAGGAATCCTACGAGCAGTACTTC. Translation gives CSAREDPGQESYEQYF.

CDR3 nucleotide sequence: TGTGCCAGTAGGACCGGGACAGCCTCCTACGAGCAGTACTTC. This sequence encodes CASRTGTASYEQYF. The chain recombines TRBV19 with TRBJ2-7; 7 bases are shared with TRBD1. Trimming cost V 6 bases and J 0 bases; bases outside gene matches: 5. The CDR3 sequence is 14 residues long. Germline V gene lookup returns CDR1 LNHDA and CDR2 SQIVND (reference sequence). The variable domain in full, completed from reference TRBV19 and TRBJ2-7, reads DGGITQSPKYLFRKEGQNVTLSCEQNLNHDAMYWYRQDPGQGLRLIYYSQIVNDFQKGDIAEGYSVSREKKESFPLTVTSAQKNPTAFYLCASRTGTASYEQYFGPGTRLTVT.

This clonotype was recorded many times. In nucleotides, the CDR3 is TGTGCCAGCACCGGGACTGTGGAGACCCAGTACTTC. It codes for CASTGTVETQYF. The chain carries TRBV2 and TRBJ2-5; D is perhaps TRBD2 (6 bases). Per germline, CDR1 SNHLY and CDR2 FYNNEI. This CDR3 contains 12 residues. Trimming shortened V by 7 bases and J by 5 bases, and 11 bases separated the two germline ends.

The chain links TRBV25-1 to TRBJ2-5; no clear D. The V gene lost 2 bases and the J gene lost 5 bases, with 12 bases spanning the gap. The CDR3 sequence is 14 residues long. The V gene's germline CDR1 is MGHDK and CDR2 SYGVNS. CDR3 sequence reads: CASSELIGRETQYF. CDR3 sequence (DNA): TGTGCCAGCAGTGAACTCATCGGGCGGGAGACCCAGTACTTC.

This clonotype has a single count. Its ends do not fully match the called genes, so a read error is possible. The chain recombines TRBV10-3 with TRBJ2-5; D remains unclear. Germline values: CDR1 ENHRY, CDR2 SYGVKD. The CDR3 runs to 17 residues. In DNA, the CDR3 is TGTGCCAGCAGTGAAGTGCTTTCCTTGGCAGTACAAGAGACCCAGTACTTC. Protein product: CASSEVLSLAVQETQYF.

This clonotype has a handful of counts. The V call is TRBV7-2, the J call TRBJ2-7; maybe TRBD1 (6 bases). The CDR3 runs to 16 residues. From germline, CDR1 is SGHTA and CDR2 FQGNSA. V lost 7 bases and J lost 3, with 22 bases in between. CDR3 in DNA: TGTGCCAGCACCAGACGGGCAGGGGCCCTTTACTACGAGCAGTACTTC. Residues: CASTRRAGALYYEQYF.

This clonotype was found a few times. V gene TRBV7-9 combines with J gene TRBJ1-4, with D uncertain. The V gene's germline CDR1 is SEHNR and CDR2 FQNEAQ (reference sequence). This CDR3 spans 14 amino acids. With 2 bases removed from V and 5 bases from J, the gap between germline ends came to 9 bases. CDR3 bases: TGTGCCAGCAGCTTAATGGCAGAAAATGAAAAACTGTTTTTT. It translates to CASSLMAENEKLFF.

The table lists this clonotype with many counts. The gene calls are TRBV24-1 and TRBJ1-4; the match to TRBD1 covers 8 bases. This CDR3 has 15 residues. The V gene end was trimmed by 9 bases and the J gene end by 5 bases; junction bases not matched to a gene: 10. The V gene's germline CDR1 is KGHDR and CDR2 SFDVKD. The CDR3 reads CATSPGQGINEKLFF. Written as DNA, the CDR3 is TGTGCCACCTCCCCTGGACAGGGAATAAATGAAAAACTGTTTTTT.

The chain combines TRBV7-9 with TRBJ2-7, with D perhaps matching TRBD1 (6 bases). The CDR3 runs to 14 residues. Germline loops: CDR1 SEHNR, CDR2 FQNEAQ (reference sequence). The V gene lost 6 bases and the J gene lost 7 bases, with 19 bases spanning the gap. For the CDR3, the DNA is TGTGCCAGCAGTGCGCGCCGGACAGATCAAGAGCAGTACTTC. Translating gives CASSARRTDQEQYF.